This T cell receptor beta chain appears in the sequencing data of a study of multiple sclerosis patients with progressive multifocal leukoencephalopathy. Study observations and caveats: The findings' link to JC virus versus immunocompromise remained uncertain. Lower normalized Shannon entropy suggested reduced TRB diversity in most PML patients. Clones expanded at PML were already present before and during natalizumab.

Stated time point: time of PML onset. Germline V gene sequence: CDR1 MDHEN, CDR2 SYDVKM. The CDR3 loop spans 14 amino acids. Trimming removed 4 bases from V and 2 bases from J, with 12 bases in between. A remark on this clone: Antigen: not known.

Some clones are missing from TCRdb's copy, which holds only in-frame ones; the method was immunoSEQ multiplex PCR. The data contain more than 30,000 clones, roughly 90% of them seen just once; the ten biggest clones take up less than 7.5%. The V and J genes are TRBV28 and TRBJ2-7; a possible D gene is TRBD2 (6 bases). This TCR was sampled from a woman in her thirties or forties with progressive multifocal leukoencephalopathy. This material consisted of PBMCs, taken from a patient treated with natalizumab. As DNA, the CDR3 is TGTGCCAGCAGTTGGGCTAGCGAACCCTACGAGCAGTACTTC. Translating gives CASSWASEPYEQYF.